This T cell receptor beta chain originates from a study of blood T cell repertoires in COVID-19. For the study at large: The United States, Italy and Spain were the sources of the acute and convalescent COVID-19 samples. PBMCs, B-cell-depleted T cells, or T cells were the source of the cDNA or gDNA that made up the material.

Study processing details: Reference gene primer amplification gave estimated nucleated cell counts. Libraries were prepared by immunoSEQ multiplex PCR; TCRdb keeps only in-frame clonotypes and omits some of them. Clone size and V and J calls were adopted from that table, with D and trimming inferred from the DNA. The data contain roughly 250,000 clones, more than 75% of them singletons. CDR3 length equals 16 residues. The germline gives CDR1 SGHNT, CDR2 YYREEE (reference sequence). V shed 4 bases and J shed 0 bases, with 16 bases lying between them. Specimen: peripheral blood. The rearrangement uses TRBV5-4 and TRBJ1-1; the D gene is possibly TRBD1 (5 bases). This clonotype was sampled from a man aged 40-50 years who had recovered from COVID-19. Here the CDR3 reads CASSLGTTGMNTEAFF. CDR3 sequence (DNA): TGTGCCAGCAGCCTAGGCACAACAGGAATGAACACTGAAGCTTTCTTT.